Listed below are T cell receptor beta chains from one sample, sequenced in a study of T cells in Graves' hyperthyroidism and ophthalmopathy. In TCRdb, the multiplex PCR reads were re-called with MiXCR into one record per CDR3 protein. The sample holds around 240,000 distinct CDR3 sequences, approximately 14% seen once. Input material: blood. These receptors originate from a middle-aged woman with Graves' hyperthyroidism that later progressed to Graves' ophthalmopathy. The CDR3 runs from the conserved cysteine through the conserved F or W. Clone size is shown for a subset of rows, as once, few, many or a class of expanded clone.

cdr3_aa | v_call | clone_size | j_call
CASSSLPINQETQYF | TRBV5-1 | few | TRBJ2-5
CASSGVRANDQPQHF | TRBV2 | many | TRBJ1-5
CASRKYGGNTEAFF | TRBV6-1 | many | TRBJ1-1
CASGRMEEQFF | TRBV13 | many | TRBJ2-1
CSGNMNTEAFF | TRBV29-1 | many | TRBJ1-1
CASSLPRLAGVNEQFF | TRBV27 | many | TRBJ2-1
CASSSPDLSSYNEQFF | TRBV11-3 | many | TRBJ2-1
CASSLGGGPTEAFF | TRBV28 | many | TRBJ1-1
CSVVGLADSSAYNEQFF | TRBV29-1 | . | TRBJ2-1
CASLSGLGSNEQFF | TRBV2 | many | TRBJ2-1
CASSFRSGVPYEQYF | TRBV5-5 | many | TRBJ2-7
CASSFPETGWTSPLHF | TRBV28 | . | TRBJ1-6
CASSLTSVKREGHLSTDTQYF | TRBV28 | few | TRBJ2-3
CASSYPVEAGANVLTF | TRBV6-2/TRBV6-3 | many | TRBJ2-6
CASSSRMGHEQFF | TRBV7-9 | many | TRBJ2-1
CASSYPGTGRELFF | TRBV6-5 | many | TRBJ2-2
CASTPTGAGELFF | TRBV12-3/TRBV12-4 | many | TRBJ2-2
CASVIAGANVLTF | TRBV11-2 | many | TRBJ2-6
CASLLAGGVTYSEQFF | TRBV28 | many | TRBJ2-1
CASNPTVNTGELFF | TRBV6-1 | many | TRBJ2-2
CASSLYQGGTEAFF | TRBV11-2 | many | TRBJ1-1
CSASRSSYNSPLHF | TRBV20-1 | many | TRBJ1-6
CSARDQVRGFRYEQYF | TRBV20-1 | many | TRBJ2-7
CASTTGQLNTEAFF | TRBV5-1 | . | TRBJ1-1